This TCR beta chain was retrieved from a study of CD8 T cells in ankylosing spondylitis. General study findings and limits: Reportedly, significant enrichment of disease-linked clones occurred in matched ankylosing spondylitis synovial fluid.

Each CDR3 protein is one row after TCRdb ran MiXCR on the 5' RACE reads. Altogether under 300,000 distinct CDR3 sequences are present, about 11% being singletons, with the ten largest covering under 8%. Concerning this clonotype itself: Its antigen is still unknown.

The CDR3 is 14 amino acids. CDR1 and CDR2 (germline): SGHRS, YFSETQ. Trimming left V 4 bases short and J 3 bases short, with 14 bases between. The TCR was taken from a male donor with ankylosing spondylitis or in good health (not recorded which). The V call is TRBV5-1, the J call TRBJ2-7; TRBD2 is a possible D gene (6 bases). Sequenced input: blood, either unsorted or a sorted T cell fraction (not recorded which). The DNA of the CDR3 is TGCGCCAGCAGCCCCCATGCGGGACTCTACGAGCAGTACTTC. Its protein is CASSPHAGLYEQYF.